Listed below are T cell receptor beta chains from one sample, sequenced in a study of blood T cell repertoires in COVID-19. This table comes from immunoSEQ multiplex PCR, and its TCRdb copy is limited to in-frame clones, with some not included. The sample lists 210,000 or so clones, approximately 90% seen once, with less than 14% in the top ten. Source material: PBMCs or T cells enriched from blood (not recorded which). The receptors were sampled from a man aged 25-45 years who had recovered from COVID-19. The CDR3 runs from the conserved cysteine through the conserved F or W. The D gene is left open where the match is weak.

D: NA
J: TRBJ1-2
V: TRBV7-9
CDR3: CASSSHTGTHYGYTF

D: NA
J: TRBJ2-4
V: TRBV18
CDR3: CASSPFETEGNIQYF

D: NA
J: TRBJ2-2
V: TRBV12-3/TRBV12-4
CDR3: CASSLTEIGELFF

D: NA
J: TRBJ2-3
V: TRBV1
CDR3: CTSSQPLRNGTSGARSTDTQYF

D: TRBD1
J: TRBJ2-3
V: TRBV9
CDR3: CASSVYGQGDTQYF

D: TRBD2
J: TRBJ2-1
V: TRBV24-1
CDR3: CATSDALAGVRNEQFF

D: NA
J: TRBJ1-1
V: TRBV4-2
CDR3: CASSQVEGNTEAFF

D: TRBD1
J: TRBJ2-3
V: TRBV4-1
CDR3: CASSPLAFRGSTDTQYF

D: TRBD2
J: TRBJ2-7
V: TRBV10-2
CDR3: CASSFRLAGAYEQYF

D: NA
J: TRBJ1-6
V: TRBV18
CDR3: CASSRPQGPLHF

D: TRBD2
J: TRBJ2-1
V: TRBV28
CDR3: CASSLTSGTYNEQFF

D: NA
J: TRBJ2-7
V: TRBV5-5
CDR3: CASSLGGTPDYEQYF

D: NA
J: TRBJ2-1
V: TRBV28
CDR3: CASSSRWERLDSNEQFF

D: NA
J: TRBJ1-5
V: TRBV11-2
CDR3: CASSPGQLGNQPQHF

D: NA
J: TRBJ2-1
V: TRBV10-3
CDR3: CASMVAVAQNEQFF

D: TRBD1
J: TRBJ2-5
V: TRBV9
CDR3: CASSASTGGRETQYF

D: NA
J: TRBJ1-3
V: TRBV23-1
CDR3: CASSPPEARNTIYF

D: NA
J: TRBJ2-7
V: TRBV10-3
CDR3: CAIGSLAPYEQYF

D: NA
J: TRBJ2-7
V: TRBV2
CDR3: CASSEADYSYEQYF

D: TRBD1
J: TRBJ1-1
V: TRBV30
CDR3: CASGGQGNTEAFF

D: TRBD1
J: TRBJ1-1
V: TRBV27
CDR3: CASSWDRRLNTEAFF

D: TRBD1
J: TRBJ1-3
V: TRBV6-2/TRBV6-3
CDR3: CASSYGTGTVVF

D: NA
J: TRBJ2-1
V: TRBV7-9
CDR3: CASSLGQGPFGQFF

D: NA
J: TRBJ2-5
V: TRBV18
CDR3: CASSLFPGMETQYF

D: NA
J: TRBJ1-2
V: TRBV6-5
CDR3: CASSYLLGGSRGYTF

D: NA
J: TRBJ2-1
V: TRBV19
CDR3: CASSMSEIPNEQFF

D: TRBD2
J: TRBJ2-5
V: TRBV9
CDR3: CASSAGGGYQETQYF

D: TRBD1
J: TRBJ1-6
V: TRBV6-4
CDR3: CASSARTGSNSPLHF

D: NA
J: TRBJ1-3
V: TRBV3-1/TRBV3-2
CDR3: CASSQLGTGKTIYF

D: NA
J: TRBJ1-1
V: TRBV7-9
CDR3: CASSLLGVGPAEAFF

D: NA
J: TRBJ1-1
V: TRBV2
CDR3: CASTPRGGAGRFTEAFF

D: TRBD1
J: TRBJ1-5
V: TRBV18
CDR3: CASSPQTGSNQPQHF

D: TRBD1
J: TRBJ1-1
V: TRBV5-1
CDR3: CASSRQGPGTEAFF

D: TRBD2
J: TRBJ2-7
V: TRBV5-1
CDR3: CASSLAGGSLSYEQYF

D: NA
J: TRBJ1-1
V: TRBV7-9
CDR3: CASSLPGQTSNTEAFF

D: TRBD1
J: TRBJ1-2
V: TRBV9
CDR3: CASSPIPITTGGNVRYGYTF

D: NA
J: TRBJ1-4
V: TRBV4-3
CDR3: CASSQEFRDEKLFF

D: TRBD2
J: TRBJ2-5
V: TRBV6-5
CDR3: CASIKGLAGGETQYF

D: TRBD2
J: TRBJ2-7
V: TRBV28
CDR3: CASSLGGRAYEQYF

D: NA
J: TRBJ2-5
V: TRBV19
CDR3: CASSIVFGGVGQETQYF

D: NA
J: TRBJ1-3
V: TRBV28
CDR3: CASSLSGRAGNTIYF

D: TRBD1
J: TRBJ2-2
V: TRBV30
CDR3: CAWSQDRGPGELFF

D: TRBD1
J: TRBJ2-7
V: TRBV13
CDR3: CASSSESTGSSYEQYF

D: TRBD2
J: TRBJ2-1
V: TRBV3-1/TRBV3-2
CDR3: CASSQAGGPEAQFF

D: NA
J: TRBJ2-7
V: TRBV7-9
CDR3: CASSRTVSYEQYF

D: TRBD1
J: TRBJ1-1
V: TRBV10-3
CDR3: CAINRDRATEAFF

D: NA
J: TRBJ1-6
V: TRBV9
CDR3: CASSASTGHNSPLHF